Below are 14 T cell receptor beta chains sequenced from a single sample in a study of shared clonotypes between healthy human individuals. Naive CD8 cells comprised CD45RO-negative, CCR7-positively selected cells, excluding terminally differentiated effector memory CD45RA+ cells. Method: immunoSEQ multiplex PCR; TCRdb's copy keeps in-frame clones and lacks some. The data show some 1,900,000 clones, with about 95% seen just once and 0.9% to 1.5% held by the top ten. The sample comprised naive CD8+ T cells sorted from blood. The source is a man between 18 and 35 years old in good health.

The gene calls are TRBV6-1 and TRBJ2-7; 12 bases match TRBD2. V lost 4 bases and J lost 3; bases outside the gene matches: 10. The germline V gene encodes CDR1 MNHNS and CDR2 SASEGT. This CDR3 spans 17 amino acids. CDR3 sequence (DNA): TGTGCCAGCAGTGTCCGGACTAGCGGGGATGGCAACTACGAGCAGTACTTC. Amino acid sequence: CASSVRTSGDGNYEQYF.

The CDR3 bases are TGCGCCAGCAGCTCCGGGACACAGAACACCGGGGAGCTGTTTTTT. It codes for CASSSGTQNTGELFF. V and J are TRBV5-1 and TRBJ2-2; a possible D gene is TRBD1 (6 bases). Looked up from germline, CDR1 is SGHRS and CDR2 is YFSETQ. This CDR3 contains 15 residues. Trimming took off 3 bases at V and 1 base at J, with 10 bases between the two ends.

The DNA for the CDR3 is TGTGCCAGCACGGACGGGAATAGCAATCAGCCCCAGCATTTT. Its translation: CASTDGNSNQPQHF. The V call is TRBV2, the J call TRBJ1-5; D unresolved. V dropped 7 bases and J dropped 0 bases, with 10 bases sitting between them. This CDR3 spans 14 amino acids. CDR1 is SNHLY and CDR2 is FYNNEI in the germline V gene.

The chain is built from TRBV28 and TRBJ2-7, with unresolved D. This CDR3 spans 14 amino acids. V lost 3 bases and J 2 bases, leaving 11 bases between the germline ends. The germline V gene encodes CDR1 MDHEN and CDR2 SYDVKM. The DNA of the CDR3 is TGTGCCAGCAGTTTTTCGGCAGGTCCCTACGAGCAGTACTTC. This sequence encodes CASSFSAGPYEQYF.

The chain couples TRBV27 to TRBJ2-2; possibly TRBD2 for D (5 bases). Germline lookup yields CDR1 MNHEY and CDR2 SMNVEV (reference sequence). Trimming cost V 2 bases and J 7 bases, with 11 bases left between them. The CDR3 covers 14 residues. In nucleotides, the CDR3 is TGTGCCAGCAGTTTAGGGTTCGGGATCGGGGAGCTGTTTTTT. Its translation: CASSLGFGIGELFF.

The chain joins TRBV5-1 to TRBJ2-3; TRBD1 or TRBD2 may be the D gene (5 bases each). CDR3 length: 14 residues. Per the germline V gene, CDR1 is SGHRS and CDR2 is YFSETQ. V gave up 1 base and J gave up 3 bases, with 9 bases separating them. The CDR3 coding sequence is TGCGCCAGCAGCTTGCAGGGACCAACAGATACGCAGTATTTT. Protein sequence: CASSLQGPTDTQYF.

The chain carries TRBV4-3 and TRBJ2-2; D is unclear. Germline V lookup: CDR1 LGHNA, CDR2 YSLEER. Trimming cost V 5 bases and J 7 bases, with 11 bases left between them. This CDR3 spans 13 amino acids. In DNA, the CDR3 is TGCGCCAGCAGCTCTAGTGCAGACGGGGAGCTGTTTTTT. Its translation: CASSSSADGELFF.

The chain joins TRBV27 to TRBJ2-1; D is possibly TRBD2 (6 bases). Germline lookup yields CDR1 MNHEY and CDR2 SMNVEV (reference sequence). Trimming removed 6 bases at V and 8 bases at J, with 11 bases between. The CDR3 length is 12 residues. The CDR3 DNA reads TGTGCCAGCAGGCCCAGGGAGGATGAGCAGTTCTTC. Amino acids: CASRPREDEQFF.

J is TRBJ2-1 and V is TRBV23-1; D may be TRBD2 (5 bases). TRBV23-1 is flagged as an ORF with uncertain function. With 0 bases removed from V and 9 bases from J, the gap between germline ends came to 9 bases. The CDR3 totals 13 residues. CDR3 nucleotides: TGCGCCAGCAGTCAATCGGTAGGGAGTGAGCAGTTCTTC. Its protein product is CASSQSVGSEQFF.

The chain combines TRBV6-6 with TRBJ1-6; no clear D. The CDR3 is 15 amino acids. Germline V gene sequence: CDR1 MNHNY, CDR2 SVGAGI (reference sequence). Deletions cut 8 bases from V and 6 bases from J, with 17 bases between. The CDR3 loop reads CASSFRETLNSPLHF. In DNA form, the CDR3 reads TGTGCCAGCTCCTTCCGGGAGACCCTTAATTCACCCCTCCACTTT.

V and J are TRBV13 and TRBJ2-7; 10 positions agree with TRBD1. The CDR3 is 15 residues long. After removal of 4 bases from V and 2 bases from J, the junction contained 5 bases not matched to a gene. Germline CDR1 PRHDT, CDR2 FYEKMQ (reference sequence). The CDR3, as DNA: TGTGCCAGCAGCTCCCATGGGACAGGGGCCTACGAGCAGTACTTC. Its translation: CASSSHGTGAYEQYF.

The chain uses TRBV2 and TRBJ2-3, with 10 bases matching TRBD2. J gave up 2 bases and V 3 bases, and 2 bases lay outside the gene matches. This CDR3 is 15 amino acids long. The germline V gene encodes CDR1 SNHLY and CDR2 FYNNEI. The CDR3 reads CASSDLAGVTDTQYF. The CDR3 DNA reads as TGTGCCAGCAGTGATCTAGCGGGAGTCACAGATACGCAGTATTTT.

V usage is TRBV4-3 and J usage is TRBJ2-3; the match to TRBD2 covers 7 bases. CDR3 size: 15 residues. CDR1 LGHNA and CDR2 YSLEER come from the germline V gene. Unmatched junction bases numbered 3, after V lost 3 bases and J lost 0 bases. The CDR3 region is CASSHIAGSTDTQYF. CDR3 DNA: TGCGCCAGCAGCCACATAGCGGGCAGCACAGATACGCAGTATTTT.

The gene calls are TRBV4-1 and TRBJ2-1; D ambiguous. Trimming cost V 0 bases and J 5 bases, with 20 bases left between them. The germline CDR1 and CDR2 sequences are MGHRA and YSYEKL. The CDR3 covers 18 residues. CDR3 loop: CASSQDRMGLLGHNEQFF. The CDR3 DNA sequence: TGCGCCAGCAGCCAAGATAGGATGGGTCTGTTAGGTCACAATGAGCAGTTCTTC.